This TCR beta chain was found in a study of T cell repertoires in cytomegalovirus infection. The CDR3 consists of 13 residues. CDR1 is MGHDK, CDR2 SYGVNS, per germline. Trimming cost V 4 bases and J 6 bases; bases outside gene matches: 5. TCRdb itself ran the reads through MiXCR, one entry per CDR3 protein. Of fewer than 850,000 distinct CDR3 sequences listed, 25% to 30% are singletons. This clonotype was detected a few times. The antigen remains unidentified. This chain connects TRBV25-1 to TRBJ1-1; 7 nucleotides line up with TRBD1. The source material was cultured CD8+ T cells from PBMCs, sampled from culture after CMV antigen stimulation. The sequence was collected from a human donor in good health (CMV status not recorded). Some clones in this sample may be carry-over from other donors' samples. CDR3 amino acids: CASSGPGGAEAFF. The CDR3 DNA follows: TGTGCCAGCAGTGGCCCAGGGGGGGCTGAAGCTTTCTTT.